This T cell receptor beta chain was recovered during a study of cytomegalovirus exposure and HLA in healthy donors (dated by TCRdb to 2017 to 2019). In the study overall: In an earlier analysis of approximately 640 of the donors, 276 Gb of sequence data and 117 million unique TCR beta sequences from about 180 million T cells were reported. Approximately 300 gigabases of sequencing data and around 80 million unique TCR sequences made up an early release that covered some 640 HLA-typed donors. Of the roughly 420 genotyped donors, roughly 80% were placed in the genetic ancestry cluster associated with self-reported Caucasian donors. The study aimed to test whether cataloging public T cell receptors could reveal signatures of past pathogen exposure. The study profiled the T cell repertoires of fewer than 850 subjects by immunosequencing and related them to cytomegalovirus serostatus. In addition to the first cohort of approximately 670 subjects, a separate validation cohort of approximately 120 different subjects was used. High-throughput TCR immunosequencing, statistical association of individual TCRs with disease status, and machine learning were combined to predict cytomegalovirus infection status. A later analysis re-analyzed previously published TCR beta repertoires from 650 to 800 donors and added high-resolution HLA genotyping to study TCR occurrence patterns. In the later analysis, no new phenotypic data were used to find candidate immune exposures; instead, reliance was placed on TCR beta sequences and their occurrence across donors. An earlier analysis of some 500 of the donors used high-throughput TCR beta sequencing to judge whether each TCR beta V gene segment behaved as functional or pseudogenic. Donor age, sex, ethnicity and CMV serostatus were collected together with the repertoire data. In a later genetic analysis, genome-wide SNP genotypes for about 55% of the roughly 700 donors were used, and that subset was treated as a discovery cohort. All discovery cohort repertoires had been generated using a single sequencing platform. HLA typing covered class I and class II loci at four-digit resolution. Typing coverage varied by locus: about 620-630 donors for A, B, C, DRB1 and DQB1; more than 500 for DQA1; around 610 for DPA1; 400 to 480 for DPB1. About five DR-DQ haplotypes were handled as single units for association and clustering, since linkage in the cohort was strong. Across roughly 420 genotyped donors of the cohort, an average of roughly 200,000 unique TCR beta nucleotide sequences per donor were sequenced, and approximately 19% of those sequences were non-productive. Overall study outcomes, separate from this receptor: When HLA alleles, especially DR and DQ, strongly co-occurred, attributing TCR associations to individual alleles was difficult. The sequencing pipeline was judged likely to have produced a cluster of highly shared sequence variants as a technical artifact. HLA typing was unavailable for some donors at each locus, so association tests used only the typed subset. According to a later analysis, most CMV-associated TCR beta chains appeared to be HLA-restricted, and the HLA associations seemed to be driven largely by CMV exposure. In a later genetic analysis, fewer N-insertions in productive TCRs were reported among donors in an Asian-associated ancestry cluster than the approximately 670-donor mean. Three of the identified cytomegalovirus-associated TCR beta chains were confirmed in vitro to be specific for cytomegalovirus antigens. The classifier was reported to diagnose cytomegalovirus status with high specificity and sensitivity in both the original and validation cohorts. According to a later analysis, TCR association rates differed among HLA loci, with DRB1 alleles showing the most associated TCRs and HLA-C alleles showing the fewest. A further reported finding was that TCR beta sequences accurately predicted the HLA-A and HLA-B alleles for most subjects in the first cohort. Correlated functional status among segregating V segments might be attributable to linkage disequilibrium, but an unknown experimental factor could not be ruled out. Roughly uniform sequencing depth across donors was assumed in presence/absence analyses, although this assumption may not hold. At a false discovery rate of 0.05, a later analysis linked some 17,000 TCR beta sequences to specific HLA alleles. In an earlier analysis of about 540 of the donors, most TCR beta V segments were observed in productive rearrangements about 90% or about 30% of the time, broadly matching IMGT annotations. For the cohort, immune exposure information was limited to CMV serostatus. The authors suggested that the approach could potentially be extended to other disease states and immunological phenotypes. In this cohort, only TCR beta chains were sequenced, and detectable features were limited by the absence of alpha or paired-chain data. The earlier analysis of 587 of the donors excluded some 15 rarely observed V segments, including chromosome 9 orphons, because counts were too low. In a later analysis, HLA-associated TCR beta chains were found to be more clonally expanded and to have lower generation probabilities than equally common non-associated chains. Most TCR sequences were observed very rarely across donors, whereas some public TCRs were present in many individuals. Several of the top co-occurrence clusters appeared to be linked to parvovirus B19, influenza, CMV and Epstein-Barr virus, according to a later analysis. A total of about 150 TCR beta chains were listed by the study as associated with cytomegalovirus. V-gene and J-gene trimming of TCR beta chains was associated with a missense DCLRE1C variant in a later genetic analysis, and the association was replicated in an independent cohort.

The cohort consisted of 600 to 700 healthy bone marrow donors. At the time of sampling, every cohort member was nominally healthy, though immune exposures that went unrecorded were likely present. The donor tested CMV seronegative and was one of the 352 seronegative cohort members. A peripheral blood sample was provided by each donor, and peripheral blood mononuclear cells were used for TCR beta sequencing. The Qiagen DNeasy Blood Extraction Kit was used to extract genomic DNA from the blood cell samples. Regarding this clone: This clone's antigen is unknown. No base quality values were provided; no much bigger clone lies one nucleotide off.

Libraries were built with the immunoSEQ multiplex PCR assay. The multiplex PCR relied on a mix of 60 forward primers for TCR Vbeta segments and 13 reverse primers for TCR Jbeta segments. The CDR3 region of rearranged TCR beta genes was amplified from genomic DNA with a multiplex PCR assay. Amplified TCR beta libraries were sequenced as 87-base-pair reads on the Illumina HiSeq System. On the authors' methods: Across the roughly 670 repertoires, a later analysis counted some 81 million unique TCR beta chains, around 11 million of which were shared by at least two donors. A nearest-neighbor algorithm error-corrected the raw reads and collapsed the reads into unique sequences, merging closely related sequences to remove PCR and sequencing errors. CDR3 sequences were aligned to IMGT reference sequences to assign V, D and J gene segments. For a sequence to be retained, at least a six-nucleotide match to both a V gene segment and a J gene segment was required. A rearrangement was called productive if the CDR3 had no stop codons and remained in frame with V and J, and every other rearrangement was called non-productive. Following IMGT convention, CDR3 was defined as the stretch from the second conserved V-encoded cysteine up to the conserved J-encoded phenylalanine. Sequences without an unambiguous match to a single V gene segment were excluded from the earlier analysis of about 600 of the donors. In an earlier analysis of roughly 600 of the donors, a V segment was called functional when productive rearrangements were above 56.7%, and segregating when the standard deviation between donors exceeded 5%. A statistical classification framework was built to diagnose cytomegalovirus status from the catalog of TCR beta chain sequences. V and J gene assignment, in a later analysis, came from comparing TCR nucleotide sequences with IMGT/GENE-DB human TR gene sequences. In a later analysis, CDR3 sequences and most-parsimonious VDJ recombination scenarios were assigned using the TCRdist pipeline. In a later analysis, every TCR beta chain was defined by the combination of its CDR3 amino acid sequence and its V-gene family, and reads without a unique V-gene family were dropped. In a later analysis, some 600 highly shared, low-generation-probability nucleotide sequences were removed to address suspected cross-contamination and a sequencing artifact. A later analysis calculated a clonal expansion index for each public chain from normalized within-repertoire ranks of inferred template counts. In a later analysis, generation probabilities were computed with a VDJ recombination model fitted to out-of-frame rearrangements, and the resulting probabilities were checked against IGoR. Hypergeometric tests were used in a later analysis to score TCR-TCR, TCR-HLA and TCR-CMV co-occurrence, with a repertoire-size bias correction applied to the TCR pairs. In a later analysis, false discovery rates were estimated by permuting HLA or CMV assignments 20 times. In a later analysis, co-occurring TCRs were grouped using DBSCAN, and TCRdist sequence similarity was added for clustering within HLA-allele-positive subsets. Co-occurrence clustering excluded repertoires with fewer than 30,000 or more than 120,000 public chains, plus five with anomalous nucleotide sharing. TCRdb provides this immuneACCESS table in a form limited to in-frame rearrangements. Some clones are lacking; in checked studies, under half of them reflect an unresolved V gene, and why the rest are absent is not known. V, J and clone size were drawn from that table, and D and trimming were deduced from the DNA. The sample table lists some 130,000 clones, approximately 84% of them with a count of one. The ten largest clonotypes hold approximately 1.5% of the sample.

Sequenced: PBMCs. The clonotype was recovered from a woman between 18 and 30 years old in good health and CMV-seronegative.

The CDR3 is CASSDGVWLDEQYF. The bases are TGCGCCAGCAGTGACGGAGTCTGGCTAGACGAGCAGTACTTC. The chain is made from TRBV10-1 and TRBJ2-7; the D gene is unclear. Sequences WNHNN (CDR1) and SYGVQD (CDR2) are obtained from the germline V gene (reference sequence). V and J are truncated by 3 bases and 5 bases respectively, leaving an intervening sequence of 14 bases. Including the terminal cysteine and phenylalanine, the CDR3 comprises 14 residues. The CDR3 DNA has 42 bases and is translated from base 1.